This TCR beta chain was retrieved from a study of shared clonotypes between healthy human individuals. Notes on the study in general: Naive subsets typically showed greater estimated richness than memory subsets. For naive CD4 cells, roughly 5% of clonotypes were shared across a few donors.

CD45RO-negative cells were positively selected for CCR7, leaving out terminally differentiated effector memory CD45RA+ cells. Researchers divided each subset's genomic DNA evenly across several immunoSEQ plates. In the source study's methods: Owing to the provision of junction-only sequences devoid of quality scores by immunoSEQ, filtering differed. Here immunoSEQ multiplex PCR was the method, and the copy in TCRdb shows in-frame clones only, minus some. V, J and clone size were drawn from that table, and D and trimming were deduced from the DNA. The sample consists of over 2 million clones, just under 95% of them appearing once. The CDR3 has 11 amino acids. Germline V gives CDR1 SEHNR, CDR2 FQNEAQ (reference sequence). V lost 5 bases and J 8 bases, leaving 9 bases between the germline ends. Details on this clone: Its antigen is as yet unknown.

This sequence originates from a man aged 18 to 29 in good health. The sample comprised naive CD8+ T cells sorted from blood. The chain combines TRBV7-9 with TRBJ1-1; a possible D gene is TRBD1 (5 bases). The CDR3 reads CASSATGEAFF. The CDR3 DNA follows: TGTGCCAGCAGCGCCACAGGAGAAGCTTTCTTT.